This record covers a single T cell receptor beta chain. Its antigen is currently unknown. This sample was included in a study of response to subunit inactivated influenza vaccine. V was trimmed by 3 bases and J by 2 bases, leaving 10 bases between them. Germline CDR1 DFQATT, CDR2 SNEGSKA (reference sequence). The CDR3 is made up of 13 amino acids. MiXCR, applied by TCRdb to the RT-PCR reads, yields one record per CDR3 protein. The sample gives about 480,000 distinct CDR3 sequences, about 25% of which show up once; over 1.5% is in the top ten. Overall study findings and caveats: Every seasonal influenza vaccination brings in few new T cells, the authors suggested.

The genes are TRBV20-1 and TRBJ1-2; D ambiguous. The input for sequencing was CD4+ T cells sorted from PBMCs, taken 4 to 6 days after vaccination. The TCR sequence derives from a middle-aged man who received an inactivated influenza vaccine. The chain's CDR3 is CSASLTGNYGYTF. The DNA of the CDR3 is TGCAGTGCTAGCCTCACGGGAAACTATGGCTACACCTTC.